The clone carrying this T cell receptor beta chain was detected a few times. Its target is unknown. TCRdb called the RT-PCR reads again in MiXCR, with one record for every CDR3 protein. The sample gives hundreds of thousands of distinct CDR3 sequences, roughly 15% of which show up once; around 7.6% is in the top ten. This sample stems from a study of response to subunit inactivated influenza vaccine. General observations from the study: That few new T cells are recruited by each seasonal influenza vaccination was the authors' suggestion.

The germline V gene has CDR1 DFQATT and CDR2 SNEGSKA (reference sequence). The CDR3 has 13 residues. The V end was cut by 2 bases, the J end by 4 bases, with 11 bases between. V usage is TRBV20-1 and J usage is TRBJ1-1; D is possibly TRBD1 (5 bases). The starting material was PBMCs from blood, obtained about 14 days before vaccination. The receptor was isolated from a man aged 50-60 years who received an inactivated influenza vaccine. As DNA, the CDR3 is TGCAGTGCTAGAAGGCAGGGTGGCACTGAAGCTTTCTTT. This encodes CSARRQGGTEAFF.